Presented here are 15 T cell receptor beta chains from one specimen sequenced in a study of blood T cell repertoires in COVID-19. Measured with immunoSEQ multiplex PCR; TCRdb has only the in-frame clones, and not every one. The profile shows about 180,000 clones, about 87% of them singletons. The sample taken for sequencing was peripheral blood. These receptor sequences come from a woman in her 70s with COVID-19, enrolled during active disease.

This clone was observed once. The chain combines TRBV10-3 with TRBJ2-1, with D tentatively TRBD2 (5 bases). This CDR3 region has 13 residues. From germline, CDR1 is ENHRY and CDR2 SYGVKD. Trimming stripped 2 bases from V and 9 bases from J, with 11 bases between. CDR3 bases: TGTGCCATCAGTGAGCAACTAGGCGGTGAGCAGTTCTTC. This gives the protein CAISEQLGGEQFF.

The J gene is TRBJ1-2, the V gene TRBV5-5, with no clear D. Germline V CDR1 and CDR2: SGHKS, YYEKEE (reference sequence). This CDR3 contains 12 residues. Trimming took 4 bases from V and 4 from J, leaving 8 bases between them. Here the CDR3 reads CASSKNSYGYTF. The CDR3 nucleotides read TGTGCCAGCAGCAAAAACAGCTATGGCTACACCTTC.

The CDR3 region is CASSLGRGAETQYF. The CDR3 region has the DNA TGTGCCAGCAGCTTAGGTCGCGGAGCGGAGACCCAGTACTTC. The gene calls are TRBV11-3 and TRBJ2-5, with D hard to call. Germline CDR1 SGHNT, CDR2 YENEEA. CDR3 length equals 14 residues. The V gene lost 1 base and the J gene lost 5 bases, with 11 bases spanning the gap.

The V and J genes are TRBV4-1 and TRBJ2-1, with TRBD1 matching 9 bases. This CDR3 is 18 amino acids long. Germline CDR1 MGHRA, CDR2 YSYEKL. V gave up 1 base and J gave up 8 bases; unmatched junction bases: 15. The CDR3 sequence is CASSQGLRDRVRVYEQFF. The CDR3 coding sequence is TGCGCCAGCAGCCAAGGTCTCCGGGACAGGGTCAGAGTGTATGAGCAGTTCTTC.

V usage is TRBV18 and J usage is TRBJ2-3, with TRBD2 matching over 7 bases. The CDR3 loop spans 16 amino acids. Germline CDR1 KGHSH, CDR2 LQKENI. The ends lost 6 bases at V and 5 bases at J; junction bases unmatched: 14. In DNA form, the CDR3 reads TGTGCCAGCTCTGATCGAGCGGGGTTGGTTATAGATACGCAGTATTTT. Its translation: CASSDRAGLVIDTQYF.

V usage is TRBV5-8 and J usage is TRBJ1-2, with D possibly matching TRBD1 (5 bases). The CDR3 extends over 15 amino acids. V was pared by 5 bases and J by 4 bases, with 18 bases between. CDR1 and CDR2 from the germline V gene are SGHTS and YDEGEE. The CDR3 sequence: CASRRGEGISYGYTF. DNA for the CDR3: TGTGCCAGCAGGCGGGGAGAGGGGATAAGCTATGGCTACACCTTC.

This clone was seen more than once but under ten times. The chain combines TRBV12-3 or TRBV12-4 with TRBJ1-3; D is ambiguous. The length of the CDR3 is 12 residues. With 3 bases removed from V and 4 bases from J, the gap between germline ends came to 4 bases. The CDR3 DNA sequence: TGTGCCAGCAGTTTCTTCGGAAACACCATATATTTT. Translated, it gives CASSFFGNTIYF.

The chain recombines TRBV16 with TRBJ1-1, with D tentatively TRBD1 (5 bases). From germline, CDR1 is KGHSY and CDR2 FQNENV. The V end lost 5 bases, the J end lost 2 bases, and 12 bases lay between the germline ends. The CDR3 contains 14 residues. CDR3 DNA: TGTGCCAGCAGCTACCCCAGGGATAACACTGAAGCTTTCTTT. Residues: CASSYPRDNTEAFF.

This clone came up a few times. The V gene is TRBV28, the J gene TRBJ2-7; 11 bases align to TRBD2. With V trimmed by 8 bases and J by 7 bases, 16 bases remained unmatched. Germline V CDR1 and CDR2: MDHEN, SYDVKM. This CDR3 is 16 amino acids long. The CDR3 sequence: CASRRPPSGGRWEQYF. CDR3 in DNA: TGTGCCAGCCGCAGGCCACCTAGCGGGGGGCGGTGGGAGCAGTACTTC. Based on the CDR3 plus reference TRBV28 and TRBJ2-7, the full variable domain is DVKVTQSSRYLVKRTGEKVFLECVQDMDHENMFWYRQDPGLGLRLIYFSYDVKMKEKGDIPEGYSVSREKKERFSLILESASTNQTSMYLCASRRPPSGGRWEQYFGPGTRLTVT.

This clone was counted a few times. The V call is TRBV27, the J call TRBJ2-5, with TRBD2 as a possible D gene (6 bases). V lost 2 bases, J lost 5 bases, and 18 bases lay in between. The CDR3 runs to 16 residues. The germline gives CDR1 MNHEY, CDR2 SMNVEV (reference sequence). The CDR3 here is CASSLTAGFRLETQYF. The CDR3 bases are TGTGCCAGCAGTTTAACGGCGGGATTTCGCCTGGAGACCCAGTACTTC.

The chain combines TRBV30 with TRBJ2-7; 11 positions agree with TRBD1. V shed 1 base and J 6 bases; nucleotides not matched to a gene: 2. This CDR3 is built from 13 residues. CDR1 GTSNPN and CDR2 SVGIG come from the germline V gene (reference sequence). The CDR3 loop reads CAWSEGQGVEQYF. CDR3 nucleotides: TGTGCCTGGAGTGAGGGACAGGGGGTCGAGCAGTACTTC.

This chain uses TRBV30 with TRBJ1-2; D uncertain. Germline lookup yields CDR1 GTSNPN and CDR2 SVGIG (reference sequence). Trimming pared 1 base from V and 0 bases from J, leaving 6 bases between. There are 13 residues in the CDR3. CDR3 sequence reads: CAWSAITNYGYTF. DNA for the CDR3: TGTGCCTGGAGTGCTATAACTAACTATGGCTACACCTTC. Variable domain in full (rest from reference TRBV30 and TRBJ1-2): SQTIHQWPATLVQPVGSPLSLECTVEGTSNPNLYWYRQAAGRGLQLLFYSVGIGQISSEVPQNLSASRPQDRQFILSSKKLLLSDSGFYLCAWSAITNYGYTFGSGTRLTVV.

V and J are TRBV7-2 and TRBJ2-2, with D possibly matching TRBD2 (5 bases). V was pared by 5 bases and J by 6 bases, with 16 bases between. Per germline, CDR1 SGHTA and CDR2 FQGNSA. This CDR3 contains 15 residues. CDR3 region: CASSTLGSPSGELFF. CDR3 nucleotide sequence: TGTGCCAGCAGCACTCTAGGGAGTCCCTCCGGGGAGCTGTTTTTT.

The chain recombines TRBV28 with TRBJ2-1; D not resolved. Germline loops: CDR1 MDHEN, CDR2 SYDVKM. The CDR3 loop spans 11 amino acids. Trimming took 6 bases from V and 4 from J, leaving 4 bases between them. The CDR3 spells CASSVYNEQFF. CDR3 nucleotide sequence: TGTGCCAGCAGCGTTTACAATGAGCAGTTCTTC.

The chain carries TRBV28 and TRBJ1-2; 7 bases map to TRBD1. V was clipped by 6 bases and J by 4 bases; unmatched bases: 2. This CDR3 region has 12 residues. CDR1 and CDR2 (germline): MDHEN, SYDVKM. The CDR3 spells CASSKGAYGYTF. CDR3 nucleotide sequence: TGTGCCAGCAGCAAGGGGGCCTATGGCTACACCTTC.